These 5 T cell receptor beta chains originate from one sample sequenced in a study of CD8+ T cells in alopecia areata. TCR sequencing used cDNA made by reverse transcription of extracted RNA. Clones were sequenced by immunoSEQ multiplex PCR, and TCRdb holds only the in-frame ones, with some missing. The sample carries 90,000 to 150,000 clones, approximately 53% recorded once. The treatment: oral pan-JAK inhibitor, 5-10 mg twice daily. The starting material was CD4+ T cells sorted from blood, obtained at week 4, from a patient treated with tofacitinib. All receptors come from a human donor with alopecia areata.

V gene TRBV5-1 combines with J gene TRBJ2-5; tentatively, D is TRBD1 or TRBD2 (6 bases each). V lost 1 base and J 5 bases, leaving 12 bases between the germline ends. The germline V gene encodes CDR1 SGHRS and CDR2 YFSETQ. This CDR3 has 14 amino acids. CDR3 bases: TGCGCCAGCAGCTTGTCGGGGGCTTGGGAGACCCAGTACTTC. Protein sequence: CASSLSGAWETQYF.

The chain combines TRBV27 with TRBJ1-5; D gene ambiguous. With 5 bases removed from V and 0 bases from J, the gap between germline ends came to 8 bases. Germline-derived CDR1 and CDR2 are MNHEY and SMNVEV (reference sequence). This CDR3 region has 14 residues. DNA of the CDR3: TGTGCCAGCAGTCTGCTTAGTAGCAATCAGCCCCAGCATTTT. Translation gives CASSLLSSNQPQHF.

This chain joins TRBV6-5 and TRBJ2-4; maybe TRBD2 (7 bases). Trimming cost V 6 bases and J 6 bases, with 15 bases left between them. Germline V gives CDR1 MNHEY, CDR2 SVGAGI. There are 14 residues in the CDR3. CDR3 nucleotides: TGTGCCAGCAGGCTGGGGGGGCGCGGAAACATTCAGTACTTC. This encodes CASRLGGRGNIQYF.

This rearrangement joins TRBV2 to TRBJ1-6; no firm D call. V lost 5 bases and J 0 bases, leaving 14 bases between the germline ends. CDR3 size: 17 residues. Looked up from germline, CDR1 is SNHLY and CDR2 is FYNNEI. CDR3 protein: CASSHRTTISYNSPLHF. CDR3 nucleotides: TGTGCCAGCAGTCACCGGACGACAATCTCCTATAATTCACCCCTCCACTTT. Complete variable domain (other parts from reference TRBV2 and TRBJ1-6): EPEVTQTPSHQVTQMGQEVILRCVPISNHLYFYWYRQILGQKVEFLVSFYNNEISEKSEIFDDQFSVERPDGSNFTLKIRSTKLEDSAMYFCASSHRTTISYNSPLHFGNGTRLTVT.

This clone was found a few times. The V call is TRBV18, the J call TRBJ1-1, with no clear D. The V end was cut by 3 bases, the J end by 6 bases, with 14 bases between. The CDR3 has 14 amino acids. Germline lookup yields CDR1 KGHSH and CDR2 LQKENI. The CDR3 loop reads CASSPSGIRAEAFF. The CDR3 coding sequence is TGTGCCAGCTCACCTTCGGGGATTAGGGCTGAAGCTTTCTTT.